This T cell receptor beta chain stems from a study of tumor-infiltrating lymphocytes in primary liver carcinoma. The CDR3 has 14 residues. V lost 8 bases, J lost 6 bases, and 20 bases lay in between. A primer matching the constant region was used to make TCR beta cDNA from approximately 0.55 ug of total RNA. Investigators got TCR beta libraries out of three nested multiplex PCR rounds, done with slightly modified ARM-PCR. A C-beta reverse primer was combined with TRBV1-TRBV30 forward primers in the first two PCR rounds, and each round had roughly 9 cycles. From the multiplex PCR reads, TCRdb called clonotypes with MiXCR, one entry per CDR3 protein. The repertoire has 65,000 to 80,000 distinct CDR3 sequences, roughly 69% of them found once; the top ten carry about a quarter. RNA and DNA were co-extracted from roughly 20-30 mg of unsorted bulk tissue. Surgical resection was the treatment these patients received for primary liver carcinoma. Samples came from superior, inferior, lateral poles and tumor centre.

The rearrangement uses TRBV12-3 or TRBV12-4 and TRBJ2-7; D gene uncertain. The source is a man aged 40-49 years with primary liver carcinoma and hepatitis B virus infection. Sequencing input: liver tumor tissue from sampling region 4. Subset given: tumor region T4, right-lateral pole. This CDR3 reads CASRPMCVAGEQYF. The CDR3 region has the DNA TGTGCCAGCCGCCCTATGTGTGTAGCAGGCGAGCAGTACTTC.